The TCR beta chain under discussion was sequenced for a study of cytomegalovirus exposure and HLA in healthy donors. The study, taken as a whole, reports: Common viral pathogens seemed, in a later analysis, to connect with several of the most significant clusters. Later analysis identified a missense DCLRE1C variant that was linked to TCR beta V- and J-gene trimming. TCR sequences were mostly rare, though some public TCRs occurred in many donors.

Primers for the PCR totalled 60 Vbeta and 13 Jbeta. Measured with immunoSEQ multiplex PCR; TCRdb has only the in-frame clones, and not every one. The sample lists about 130,000 clones, 76% occurring once. Points on this clone: The antigen is not known.

Trimming took 2 bases from V and 4 from J, leaving 8 bases between them. Germline V CDR1 and CDR2: GTSNPN, SVGIG (reference sequence). The CDR3 sequence is 12 residues long. Sequenced sample: PBMCs. This sequence originates from a man aged 40-49 years in good health and CMV-seronegative. This chain uses TRBV30 with TRBJ1-2; D not resolved. CDR3 sequence reads: CAWSLSPYGYTF. The CDR3, as DNA: TGTGCCTGGAGTTTAAGCCCCTATGGCTACACCTTC.